This T cell receptor beta chain originates from a study of cytomegalovirus exposure and HLA in healthy donors. Overall study results and limits: Altogether, 160 or so TCR beta chains were recorded as cytomegalovirus-associated. Some V segments (TRBV6-2 and TRBV6-3 among them) were excluded as indistinguishable.

Primers for the PCR totalled 60 Vbeta and 13 Jbeta. The repertoire was sequenced with immunoSEQ multiplex PCR; TCRdb's copy has only in-frame clones and lacks some. The table has about 140,000 clones, 82% seen once. Comment on this clone: The target antigen is unknown.

Everyone who donated was a healthy bone marrow donor. Trimming cost V 10 bases and J 4 bases, with 16 bases left between them. From germline, CDR1 is MDHEN and CDR2 SYDVKM. CDR3 size: 13 residues. The specimen sequenced was PBMCs. The receptor's source is a woman aged 60-75 years in good health and CMV-seropositive. The chain carries TRBV28 and TRBJ1-2, with D maybe TRBD1 (5 bases). This chain's CDR3 is CATRQLSLYGYTF. CDR3 bases: TGTGCCACCAGACAGCTTTCCCTCTATGGCTACACCTTC.